This TCR beta chain emerged from a study of T cell responses to AZD1222 COVID-19 vaccine. Only in-frame clones appear in the TCRdb table, and some are missing; sequencing was by immunoSEQ multiplex PCR. The table lists approximately 130,000 clones, 90% of them singletons, with around 7.8% in the top ten. V dropped 6 bases and J dropped 0 bases, with 11 bases sitting between them. Germline V gene lookup returns CDR1 LNHDA and CDR2 SQIVND (reference sequence). CDR3 length: 14 residues. V and J are TRBV19 and TRBJ1-2; maybe TRBD1 (5 bases). Sequenced here: peripheral blood, sampled on day 0 of AZD1222 vaccination. The TCR sequence derives from an adult in good health. CDR3 sequence: CASSQGGPNYGYTF. The DNA for the CDR3 is TGTGCCAGTAGCCAGGGAGGACCTAACTATGGCTACACCTTC.